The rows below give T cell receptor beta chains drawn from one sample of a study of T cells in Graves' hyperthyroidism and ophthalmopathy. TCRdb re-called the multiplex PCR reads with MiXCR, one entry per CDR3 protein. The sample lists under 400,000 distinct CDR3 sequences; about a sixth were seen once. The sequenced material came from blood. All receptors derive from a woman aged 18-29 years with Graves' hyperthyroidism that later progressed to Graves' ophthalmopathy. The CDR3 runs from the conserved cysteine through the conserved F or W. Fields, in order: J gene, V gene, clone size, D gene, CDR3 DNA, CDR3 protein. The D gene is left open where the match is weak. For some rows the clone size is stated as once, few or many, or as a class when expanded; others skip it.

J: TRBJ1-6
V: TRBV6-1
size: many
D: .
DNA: TGTGCCAGCAGTCCCCGAGGGACGTCGAATTCACCCCTCCACTTT
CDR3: CASSPRGTSNSPLHF

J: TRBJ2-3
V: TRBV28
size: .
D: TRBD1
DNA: TGTGCCAGCAGTTCGCACGGACAGGGGGCCACAGATACGCAGTATTTT
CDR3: CASSSHGQGATDTQYF

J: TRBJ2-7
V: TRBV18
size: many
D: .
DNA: TGTGCCAGCTCACCTATGTCTCTGAGCCTCTCCTACGAGCAGTACTTC
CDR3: CASSPMSLSLSYEQYF

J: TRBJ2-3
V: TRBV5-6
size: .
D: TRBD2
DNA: TGTGCCAGCAGCGTACTAGCGGGAGGGGCAGATACGCAGTATTTT
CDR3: CASSVLAGGADTQYF

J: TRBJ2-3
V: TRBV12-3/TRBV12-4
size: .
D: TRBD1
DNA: TGTGCCAGCAGGACAGGGACAGGGGGAGATACGCAGTATTTT
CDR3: CASRTGTGGDTQYF

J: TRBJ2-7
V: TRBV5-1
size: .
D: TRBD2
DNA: TGCGCCAGCAGCTTGGTAGCGGGAGGGCCTGAGGAGCAGTACTTC
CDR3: CASSLVAGGPEEQYF

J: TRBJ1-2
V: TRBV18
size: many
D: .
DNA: TGTGCCAGCTCACCACCGGGCGGAGGGGCTCTTAACTATGGCTACACCTTC
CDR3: CASSPPGGGALNYGYTF

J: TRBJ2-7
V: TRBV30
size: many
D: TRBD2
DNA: TGTGCCTGGCGGCCGGGACTAGCGGGAGAAGAGCAGTACTTC
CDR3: CAWRPGLAGEEQYF

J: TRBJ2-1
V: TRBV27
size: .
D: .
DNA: TGTGCCAGCAGTTTAAGGGGGGGTAAGAATGAGCAGTTCTTC
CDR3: CASSLRGGKNEQFF

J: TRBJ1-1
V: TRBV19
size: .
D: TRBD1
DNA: TGTGCCAGTAGTAAGCCGCACAGGGGAAGAGCTTTCTTT
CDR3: CASSKPHRGRAFF

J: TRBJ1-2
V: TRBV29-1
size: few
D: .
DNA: TGCAGCGTGATGAGGGCACCTGCCTATGGCTACACCTTC
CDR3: CSVMRAPAYGYTF

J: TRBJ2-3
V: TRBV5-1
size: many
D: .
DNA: TGCGCCAGCAGCGAGACGACGCAGTCGATCACAGATACGCAGTATTTT
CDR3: CASSETTQSITDTQYF

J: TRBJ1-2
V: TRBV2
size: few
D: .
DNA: TGTGCCAGCAGCTCCGTGGGAGACTATGGCTACACCTTC
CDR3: CASSSVGDYGYTF

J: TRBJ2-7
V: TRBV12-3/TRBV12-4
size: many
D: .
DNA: TGTGCCAGCAGTTTGGATTCCGGCGGAGCCCCTTACGAGCAGTACTTC
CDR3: CASSLDSGGAPYEQYF

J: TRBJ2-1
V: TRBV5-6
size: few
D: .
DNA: TGTGCCAGCGGATCGCTTGCGCGGACTCGGACTCTGAGTGAGCAGTTCTTC
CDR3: CASGSLARTRTLSEQFF

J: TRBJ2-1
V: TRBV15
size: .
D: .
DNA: TGTGCCACCAGCAGAGATTCAGCCTCCTACAATGAGCAGTTCTTC
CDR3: CATSRDSASYNEQFF

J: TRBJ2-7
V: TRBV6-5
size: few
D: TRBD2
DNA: TGTGCCAGCACCTGGACTAGCGGGAACGGGTACGAGCAGTACTTC
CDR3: CASTWTSGNGYEQYF

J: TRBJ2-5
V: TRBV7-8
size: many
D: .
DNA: TGTGCCAGCAGCTTTTCCAGGGCTACTATCCAAGAGACCCAGTACTTC
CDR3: CASSFSRATIQETQYF

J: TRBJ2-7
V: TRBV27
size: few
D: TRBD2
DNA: TGTGCCAGCAGTTTTCTAGCGGGAGCCGATGGCGAGCAGTACTTC
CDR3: CASSFLAGADGEQYF

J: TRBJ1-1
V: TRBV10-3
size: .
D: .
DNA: TGTGCCGCGTCTGGGACAACAACGACTGAAGCTTTCTTT
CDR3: CAASGTTTTEAFF

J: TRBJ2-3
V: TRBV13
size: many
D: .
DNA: TGTGCCAGCAGCTTAGGGGGGCTCGGCACAGATACGCAGTATTTT
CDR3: CASSLGGLGTDTQYF

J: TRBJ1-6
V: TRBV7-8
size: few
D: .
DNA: TGTGCCAGCACCATACTAAATAACAACAGAAATTCACCCCTCCACTTT
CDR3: CASTILNNNRNSPLHF

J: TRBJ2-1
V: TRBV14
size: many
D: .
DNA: TGTGCCAGCAGCCGAGGGAGAGGGGTCGGTGAGCAGTTCTTC
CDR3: CASSRGRGVGEQFF

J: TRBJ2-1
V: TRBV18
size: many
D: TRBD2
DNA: TGTGCCAGCTCCCTCGACCTAGCGGGAGGGCTTTACAATGAGCAGTTCTTC
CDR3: CASSLDLAGGLYNEQFF

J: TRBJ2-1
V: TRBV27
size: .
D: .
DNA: TGTGCCAGCAGTACCCGCGGGCGCAATGAGCAGTTCTTC
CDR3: CASSTRGRNEQFF

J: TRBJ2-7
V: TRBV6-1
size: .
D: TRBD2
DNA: TGTGCCAGCAAAGTGGGAGGGCCCCAGCTCGAGCAGTACTTC
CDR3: CASKVGGPQLEQYF

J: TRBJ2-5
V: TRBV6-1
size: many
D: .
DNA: TGTGCCAGCAGTCGCAGTTGGATCCAAGAGACCCAGTACTTC
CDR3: CASSRSWIQETQYF

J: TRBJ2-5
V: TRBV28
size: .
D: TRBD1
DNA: TGTGCCAGCAGTCGGAGGCGACAGGGGGCGGAGACCCAGTACTTC
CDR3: CASSRRRQGAETQYF

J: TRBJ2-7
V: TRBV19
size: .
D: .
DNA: TGTGCCAGTAGTATCATGGGCGGGATGTCCTACGAGCAGTACTTC
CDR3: CASSIMGGMSYEQYF

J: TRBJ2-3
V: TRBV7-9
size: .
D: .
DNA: TGTGCCAGCAGCTTATCAGTCCGGGACCCCTCTGCCACAGATACGCAGTATTTT
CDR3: CASSLSVRDPSATDTQYF

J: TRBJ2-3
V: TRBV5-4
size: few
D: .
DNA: TGTGCCAGCAGCCGGGAGATAGGGCAGACAGATACGCAGTATTTT
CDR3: CASSREIGQTDTQYF

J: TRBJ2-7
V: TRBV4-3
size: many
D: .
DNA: TGCGCCAGCAGCCATCGACCGAGCTACGAGCAGTACTTC
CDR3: CASSHRPSYEQYF

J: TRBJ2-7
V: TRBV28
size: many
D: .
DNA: TGTGCCAGCTCTGGCCGCAGTTCCCCCTGCGAGCAGTACTTC
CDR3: CASSGRSSPCEQYF

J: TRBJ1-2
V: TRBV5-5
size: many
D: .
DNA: TGTGCCAGCAGCTTAGGAACCCGGACAACAGCTAACTATGGCTACACCTTC
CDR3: CASSLGTRTTANYGYTF

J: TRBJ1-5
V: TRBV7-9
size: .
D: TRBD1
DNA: TGTGCCAGCAGCGCCAGGGGGCCCAATCAGCCCCAGCATTTT
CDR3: CASSARGPNQPQHF

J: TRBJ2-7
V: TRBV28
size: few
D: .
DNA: TGTGCCAGCAGTTTTAACGGCCCCCGCGAGCAGTACTTC
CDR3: CASSFNGPREQYF

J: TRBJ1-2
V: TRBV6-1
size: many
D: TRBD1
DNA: TGTGCCAGCAGGTACCGGGACAGGGACCCTATAGATCGGGGCTACACCTTC
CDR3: CASRYRDRDPIDRGYTF

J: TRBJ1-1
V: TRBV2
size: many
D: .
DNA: TGTGCCAGCAGTAAAGGGGAAAGGACTGAAGCTTTCTTT
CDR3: CASSKGERTEAFF

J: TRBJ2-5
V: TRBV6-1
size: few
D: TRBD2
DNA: TGTGCCAGCAGCCCCGGGCTAGCGGAAAACTTAGAGACCCAGTACTTC
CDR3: CASSPGLAENLETQYF

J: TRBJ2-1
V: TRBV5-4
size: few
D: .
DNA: TGTGCCAGCAGCCGGAATCCCCGGAGTGGCTACAATGAGCAGTTCTTC
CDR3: CASSRNPRSGYNEQFF

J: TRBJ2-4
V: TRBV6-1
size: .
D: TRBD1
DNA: TGTGCCAGCAGTCCCCCGACAGGGTGGAAAAACATTCAGTACTTC
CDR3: CASSPPTGWKNIQYF

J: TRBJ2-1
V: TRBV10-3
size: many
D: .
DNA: TGTGCCATCAGTGAGTCGACTAGCTCCTACAATGAGCAGTTCTTC
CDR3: CAISESTSSYNEQFF

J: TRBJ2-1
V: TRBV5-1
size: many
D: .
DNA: TGCGCCAGCAGCTTGACCGGGGTTTCCTACAATGAGCAGTTCTTC
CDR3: CASSLTGVSYNEQFF

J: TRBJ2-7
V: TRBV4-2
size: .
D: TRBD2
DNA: TGTGCCAGCAGCCAAGAGACTAGCGGGAGGCAGTACGAGCAGTACTTC
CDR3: CASSQETSGRQYEQYF

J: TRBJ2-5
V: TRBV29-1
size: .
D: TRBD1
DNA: TGCAGCGTTGAAGATCTACAGGGGGCTTTCGAGACCCAGTACTTC
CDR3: CSVEDLQGAFETQYF

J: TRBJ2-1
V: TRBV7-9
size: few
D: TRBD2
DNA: TGTGCCAGCAGCTGGACTAGCACGGGGGAGAGTGAGCAGTTCTTC
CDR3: CASSWTSTGESEQFF

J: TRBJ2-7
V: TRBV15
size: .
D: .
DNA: TGTGCCACCAGCAGAGGGGCGTCCTACGAGCAGTACTTC
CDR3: CATSRGASYEQYF

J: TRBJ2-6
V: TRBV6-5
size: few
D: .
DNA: TGTGCCAGCAGTTACGAGGGGAATAAAGCCAACGTCCTGACTTTC
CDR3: CASSYEGNKANVLTF

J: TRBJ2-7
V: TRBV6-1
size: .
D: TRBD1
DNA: TGTGCCAGCACCTTCCGGGACAGGGTTTCCTACGAGCAGTACTTC
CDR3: CASTFRDRVSYEQYF

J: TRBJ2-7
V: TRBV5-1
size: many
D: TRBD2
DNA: TGCGCCAGCAGCCCTAGGGGACTAGCGGGAGGAGGGTACGAGCAGTACTTC
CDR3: CASSPRGLAGGGYEQYF

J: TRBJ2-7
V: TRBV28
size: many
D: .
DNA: TGTGCCAGTGGGGGAAGAGTGCAGTACTTC
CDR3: CASGGRVQYF